The 20 T cell receptor beta chains presented below share a single source sample, sequenced in a study of PD-L1 blockade in urothelial cancer (dated by TCRdb to about 2017). The library came from the immunoSEQ multiplex PCR assay. TCRdb holds this immuneACCESS table with in-frame rearrangements only. Some clones are missing; in checked studies, unresolved V genes explain under half, and the rest has no known cause. This sample has about 44,000 clones in its table, and around 80% of those were observed once. Roughly 3.1% of the sample belongs to the ten largest clones. Sequencing used PBMCs, obtained around atezolizumab (anti-PD-L1) treatment. The source is a man between 65 and 85 years old with urothelial cancer.

CDR3 DNA: TGCAGCGCTGCTAGGGACAGGGGTAAAGAAGATACGCAGTATTTT. Translated, it gives CSAARDRGKEDTQYF. The rearrangement joins TRBV29-1 to TRBJ2-3, with TRBD1 matching over 10 bases. The CDR3 runs 15 residues. J lost 5 bases, V lost 7 bases, and 12 bases had no gene match. The germline V gene has CDR1 SQVTM and CDR2 ANQGSEA.

This chain uses TRBV11-2 with TRBJ2-7, with D possibly being TRBD2 (5 bases). CDR3 length: 13 amino acids. CDR1 and CDR2 from the germline V gene are SGHAT and FQNNGV. V was trimmed by 3 bases and J by 4 bases, leaving 10 bases between them. For the CDR3, the DNA is TGTGCCAGCAGCTTCCCGGGGAGATACGAGCAGTACTTC. Amino acid sequence: CASSFPGRYEQYF. The full variable domain, rest sourced from reference TRBV11-2 and TRBJ2-7, is EAGVAQSPRYKIIEKRQSVAFWCNPISGHATLYWYQQILGQGPKLLIQFQNNGVVDDSQLPKDRFSAERLKGVDSTLKIQPAKLEDSAVYLCASSFPGRYEQYFGPGTRLTVT.

This clone was counted only a few times. V is TRBV18 and J is TRBJ1-1; 10 positions agree with TRBD1. Germline values: CDR1 KGHSH, CDR2 LQKENI. The V gene end was trimmed by 2 bases and the J gene end by 1 base; junction bases not matched to a gene: 7. This CDR3 has 17 residues. The CDR3: CASSPIGTGAQNTEAFF. DNA for the CDR3: TGTGCCAGCTCACCAATCGGGACAGGGGCTCAGAACACTGAAGCTTTCTTT. Looking up the rest from reference TRBV18 and TRBJ1-1 gives the full variable domain: NAGVMQNPRHLVRRRGQEARLRCSPMKGHSHVYWYRQLPEEGLKFMVYLQKENIIDESGMPKERFSAEFPKEGPSILRIQQVVRGDSAAYFCASSPIGTGAQNTEAFFGQGTRLTVV.

The V and J genes are TRBV4-2 and TRBJ2-1, with TRBD2 as a possible D gene (5 bases). Germline values: CDR1 LGHNA, CDR2 YNFKEQ. The CDR3 covers 15 residues. Trimming left V 1 base short and J 6 bases short, with 13 bases between. In nucleotides, the CDR3 is TGTGCCAGCAGCCAAGTCGGGGAGAGGGTCAATGAGCAGTTCTTC. This translates into CASSQVGERVNEQFF.

This clone has more than one count but fewer than ten. This chain uses TRBV10-3 with TRBJ1-2; 8 nucleotides align to TRBD1. This CDR3 has 16 residues. Germline trimming cut 0 bases from V and 7 bases from J; bases unmatched to any gene: 10. Per germline, CDR1 ENHRY and CDR2 SYGVKD. For the CDR3, the DNA is TGTGCCATCAGTGAGTCTAATTTCGGGACAGGCTCTGGCTACACCTTC. Translating gives CAISESNFGTGSGYTF.

The rearrangement links TRBV5-1 to TRBJ2-7; possible D gene TRBD1, 5 bases. V shed 4 bases and J shed 3 bases, with 11 bases lying between them. The CDR3 sequence is 13 residues long. Looked up from germline, CDR1 is SGHRS and CDR2 is YFSETQ. The CDR3 loop reads CASSPYRGYEQYF. The CDR3 region has the DNA TGCGCCAGCAGCCCCTATAGGGGCTACGAGCAGTACTTC. The full variable domain, with the rest looked up from reference TRBV5-1 and TRBJ2-7, is KAGVTQTPRYLIKTRGQQVTLSCSPISGHRSVSWYQQTPGQGLQFLFEYFSETQRNKGNFPGRFSGRQFSNSRSEMNVSTLELGDSALYLCASSPYRGYEQYFGPGTRLTVT.

The chain carries TRBV5-1 and TRBJ2-3; D is ambiguous. Germline CDR1 and CDR2: SGHRS and YFSETQ. V was shortened by 0 bases and J by 0 bases, with 5 bases between the two germline ends. The CDR3 length is 14 residues. The CDR3 DNA follows: TGCGCCAGCAGCTTGGGCGGAAGCACAGATACGCAGTATTTT. Its translation: CASSLGGSTDTQYF.

This clone showed up just once. The rearrangement links TRBV7-6 to TRBJ2-4; 8 bases match TRBD2. The CDR3 length is 14 residues. V dropped 1 base and J dropped 6; count of bases not matched to a gene: 2. CDR1 and CDR2 from the germline V gene are SGHVS and FNYEAQ. The CDR3 reads CASSLGAGGNIQYF. In DNA form, the CDR3 reads TGTGCCAGCAGCTTAGGGGCGGGGGGAAACATTCAGTACTTC.

This chain uses TRBV2 with TRBJ2-1; 7 nucleotides align to TRBD1. Germline CDR1 is SNHLY and CDR2 is FYNNEI. With 4 bases clipped from V and 4 bases from J, the junction kept 4 bases outside the gene matches. The CDR3 consists of 14 residues. CDR3 coding DNA: TGTGCCAGCAGTGGACAGGGCCTATACAATGAGCAGTTCTTC. Amino acid sequence: CASSGQGLYNEQFF.

V and J are TRBV7-9 and TRBJ2-3; D perhaps matches TRBD1 (5 bases). The CDR3 is 14 residues long. Trimming left V 3 bases short and J 2 bases short, with 9 bases between. From germline, CDR1 is SEHNR and CDR2 FQNEAQ (reference sequence). CDR3 in DNA: TGTGCCAGCAGCTTTTTAGGGGTCACAGATACGCAGTATTTT. It yields the protein CASSFLGVTDTQYF.

The chain is built from TRBV6-5 and TRBJ2-1; 9 bases agree with TRBD2. Looked up from germline, CDR1 is MNHEY and CDR2 is SVGAGI. After removal of 3 bases from V and 9 bases from J, the junction contained 6 bases not matched to a gene. The CDR3 consists of 14 residues. For the CDR3, the DNA is TGTGCCAGCAGTTATGGCGGGAGGGCCGGTGAGCAGTTCTTC. Amino acid sequence: CASSYGGRAGEQFF.

The chain recombines TRBV5-1 with TRBJ2-5, with D maybe TRBD2 (6 bases). This CDR3 spans 13 amino acids. Germline V gene lookup returns CDR1 SGHRS and CDR2 YFSETQ. The V end was cut by 7 bases, the J end by 4 bases, with 14 bases between. The CDR3 DNA sequence: TGCGCCAGCGGGGGGAACCCGGGAGAGACCCAGTACTTC. It yields the protein CASGGNPGETQYF.

The chain has TRBV9 and TRBJ1-1; maybe TRBD1 (5 bases). The length of the CDR3 is 13 residues. Trimming removed 0 bases at V and 4 bases at J, with 7 bases between. The V gene's germline CDR1 is SGDLS and CDR2 YYNGEE. CDR3: CASSVATGTEAFF. DNA of the CDR3: TGTGCCAGCAGCGTAGCTACAGGCACTGAAGCTTTCTTT.

V gene TRBV6-1 combines with J gene TRBJ2-7; tentative D call: TRBD2 (7 bases). CDR1 MNHNS and CDR2 SASEGT come from the germline V gene. Between the trimmed V and J ends, which lost 4 bases and 0 bases, there was a span of 10 bases. The CDR3 consists of 14 residues. The CDR3 spells CASSGRGASYEQYF. In DNA form, the CDR3 reads TGTGCCAGCAGTGGCCGGGGGGCCTCCTACGAGCAGTACTTC.

In its sample, this clone was seen once. This sequence joins TRBV9 and TRBJ1-2; weak D call: TRBD1 (5 bases). The CDR3 is made up of 12 amino acids. The germline V gene encodes CDR1 SGDLS and CDR2 YYNGEE. Deletions cut 0 bases from V and 8 bases from J, with 8 bases between. The CDR3 spells CASSVASGGYTF. CDR3 in DNA: TGTGCCAGCAGCGTAGCGTCAGGGGGCTACACCTTC.

The chain recombines TRBV4-3 with TRBJ2-1, with 7 bases aligning to TRBD1. Germline lookup yields CDR1 LGHNA and CDR2 YSLEER. The CDR3 is 17 amino acids. J gave up 2 bases and V 0 bases, and 7 bases lay outside the gene matches. In DNA, the CDR3 is TGCGCCAGCAGCCAAGATTGGGGACAGCGGCCCTACAATGAGCAGTTCTTC. Protein product: CASSQDWGQRPYNEQFF.

The chain carries TRBV19 and TRBJ2-7; a possible D gene is TRBD1 (6 bases). The CDR3 length is 14 residues. The V end lost 4 bases, the J end lost 1 base, and 11 bases lay between the germline ends. From germline, CDR1 is LNHDA and CDR2 SQIVND (reference sequence). For the CDR3, the DNA is TGTGCCAGTAGTACCTCTAGGGGGTCCTACGAGCAGTACTTC. Amino acids: CASSTSRGSYEQYF.

The chain combines TRBV9 with TRBJ2-3; 14 bases agree with TRBD2. Trimming took 0 bases from V and 5 from J; bases not matched to a gene: 2. Per the germline V gene, CDR1 is SGDLS and CDR2 is YYNGEE. The CDR3 runs 16 residues. This CDR3 is CASSVVGTSGGDTQYF. CDR3 nucleotide sequence: TGTGCCAGCAGCGTAGTGGGGACTAGCGGGGGAGATACGCAGTATTTT.

The genes are TRBV11-2 and TRBJ2-3; the D gene is possibly TRBD1 (5 bases). The CDR3 consists of 15 residues. Germline CDR1 and CDR2: SGHAT and FQNNGV. With 5 bases removed from V and 2 bases from J, the gap between germline ends came to 14 bases. The DNA of the CDR3 is TGTGCCAGCAGCCGACAGTGGGGAACCACAGATACGCAGTATTTT. Residues: CASSRQWGTTDTQYF.

The chain recombines TRBV6-1 with TRBJ1-4; tentatively, D is TRBD1 (5 bases). This CDR3 is 13 amino acids long. Trimming stripped 3 bases from V and 3 bases from J, with 5 bases between. Germline values: CDR1 MNHNS, CDR2 SASEGT. The CDR3 region is CASSEGPNEKLFF. The CDR3 nucleotides are TGTGCCAGCAGTGAGGGGCCTAATGAAAAACTGTTTTTT.